A selection of T cell receptor beta chains follows, all from one sample in a study of siplizumab effects on memory and regulatory T cells. Some clones are missing from TCRdb's copy, which holds only in-frame ones; the method was immunoSEQ multiplex PCR. The sample lists about 50,000 clones, approximately 84% occurring once. The specimen was naive CD8+ T cells sorted from blood. The receptors shown here come from a human donor in good health. CDR3s include the opening cysteine and the closing phenylalanine or tryptophan. D genes are given only for firm matches. A clone size is listed for some rows: how often the clone was seen (once, few, many), or a class if it is expanded.

CDR3 DNA: TGTGCCAGCAATCCGTCCGGGTACTACGAGCAGTACTTC
CDR3 protein: CASNPSGYYEQYF
D gene: .
clone size: .
V gene: TRBV6-6
J gene: TRBJ2-7

CDR3 DNA: TGTGCCAGCAAACTCTACTTCTACGAGCAGTACTTC
CDR3 protein: CASKLYFYEQYF
D gene: .
clone size: .
V gene: TRBV7-9
J gene: TRBJ2-7

CDR3 DNA: TGTGCCAGCAGCCCCTTGCAGACAGGGGAAGGGCAGTACTTC
CDR3 protein: CASSPLQTGEGQYF
D gene: TRBD1
clone size: few
V gene: TRBV14
J gene: TRBJ2-7

CDR3 DNA: TGTGCCACCCTGTGGGGCACTGAAGCTTTCTTT
CDR3 protein: CATLWGTEAFF
D gene: .
clone size: .
V gene: TRBV6-5
J gene: TRBJ1-1

CDR3 DNA: TGTGCCAGCAGCTTAGGTGGAGGGAGACTGTTTTTT
CDR3 protein: CASSLGGGRLFF
D gene: .
clone size: .
V gene: TRBV7-9
J gene: TRBJ1-4

CDR3 DNA: TGCAGCGTTGTTTTGGCAGTCTCCTACGAGCAGTACTTC
CDR3 protein: CSVVLAVSYEQYF
D gene: .
clone size: .
V gene: TRBV29-1
J gene: TRBJ2-7

CDR3 DNA: .
CDR3 protein: CASSWGQGAFTF
D gene: .
clone size: .
V gene: TRBV7-8
J gene: TRBJ1-2

CDR3 DNA: TGTGCCAGCAGCCCGAGTTGGACAGGGAACTACAATGAGCAGTTCTTC
CDR3 protein: CASSPSWTGNYNEQFF
D gene: TRBD1
clone size: .
V gene: TRBV7-8
J gene: TRBJ2-1

CDR3 DNA: TGCGCCAGCAGCTTGAGACACTCCTACGAGCAGTACTTC
CDR3 protein: CASSLRHSYEQYF
D gene: .
clone size: few
V gene: TRBV5-1
J gene: TRBJ2-7

CDR3 DNA: TGTGCTAGTGGTAGTACAGGGGGCTCCTACGAGCAGTACTTC
CDR3 protein: CASGSTGGSYEQYF
D gene: TRBD1
clone size: .
V gene: TRBV12-5
J gene: TRBJ2-7

CDR3 DNA: TGTGCCAGCTCCTTAGCGACTAGCACAGATACGCAGTATTTT
CDR3 protein: CASSLATSTDTQYF
D gene: .
clone size: .
V gene: TRBV18
J gene: TRBJ2-3

CDR3 DNA: TGCGCCAGCAGCCAACTAAACAGGCAGCGGATCACTGAAGCTTTCTTT
CDR3 protein: CASSQLNRQRITEAFF
D gene: .
clone size: few
V gene: TRBV4-1
J gene: TRBJ1-1

CDR3 DNA: TGTGCCAGCAGCTTGGGGACTAGCGGGAGCCAGACCCAGTACTTC
CDR3 protein: CASSLGTSGSQTQYF
D gene: TRBD2
clone size: .
V gene: TRBV5-4
J gene: TRBJ2-5

CDR3 DNA: TGTGCCAGCAGCCGCGGCATGGGTGGCTACACCTTC
CDR3 protein: CASSRGMGGYTF
D gene: .
clone size: .
V gene: TRBV9
J gene: TRBJ1-2

CDR3 DNA: TGCAGCGTTGAAGATGCAGGGGACTATGGCTACACCTTC
CDR3 protein: CSVEDAGDYGYTF
D gene: .
clone size: .
V gene: TRBV29-1
J gene: TRBJ1-2

CDR3 DNA: TGTGCCAGCAGCTTCTGGGGCAACTCCTACGAGCAGTACTTC
CDR3 protein: CASSFWGNSYEQYF
D gene: .
clone size: .
V gene: TRBV5-4
J gene: TRBJ2-7

CDR3 DNA: TGTGCCTGGAGCAGGGAACTCTACGAGCAGTACTTC
CDR3 protein: CAWSRELYEQYF
D gene: .
clone size: .
V gene: TRBV30
J gene: TRBJ2-7

CDR3 DNA: TGTGCCAGCAGCCTAACCGGGACAGGGGTTTACGAGCAGTACTTC
CDR3 protein: CASSLTGTGVYEQYF
D gene: TRBD1
clone size: .
V gene: TRBV7-8
J gene: TRBJ2-7

CDR3 DNA: TGTGCCAGCAGCTTAGATTGGGGTGGCTACACCTTC
CDR3 protein: CASSLDWGGYTF
D gene: .
clone size: .
V gene: TRBV11-2
J gene: TRBJ1-2

CDR3 DNA: TGTGCCAGCAGCCCCCTCCTCGGACCCGGGGAGCTGTTTTTT
CDR3 protein: CASSPLLGPGELFF
D gene: .
clone size: .
V gene: TRBV27
J gene: TRBJ2-2

CDR3 DNA: TGTGCCAGTAGTATTCAAGGGAGTTTTTTGGGAGAGACCCAGTACTTC
CDR3 protein: CASSIQGSFLGETQYF
D gene: .
clone size: .
V gene: TRBV19
J gene: TRBJ2-5

CDR3 DNA: TGCGCCAGCAGCCGTCAGGACTCTCCCGTCGGGGAGCAGTACTTC
CDR3 protein: CASSRQDSPVGEQYF
D gene: .
clone size: .
V gene: TRBV4-1
J gene: TRBJ2-7

CDR3 DNA: TGTGCCAGCAGCTTAGTGGGGGGAGGAGGAACTGAAGCTTTCTTT
CDR3 protein: CASSLVGGGGTEAFF
D gene: .
clone size: .
V gene: TRBV11-2
J gene: TRBJ1-1

CDR3 DNA: TGTGCCAGCAGCCCGCGACAGGGACGAAGGGGAGCTGACAATGAGCAGTTCTTC
CDR3 protein: CASSPRQGRRGADNEQFF
D gene: TRBD1
clone size: .
V gene: TRBV5-6
J gene: TRBJ2-1

CDR3 DNA: TGTGCCAGCAGCCAGGACGCCAACACTGAAGCTTTCTTT
CDR3 protein: CASSQDANTEAFF
D gene: .
clone size: few
V gene: TRBV27
J gene: TRBJ1-1

CDR3 DNA: TGTGCCAGCAGGGGGACTAGCGGGGCAAACAATGAGCAGTTCTTC
CDR3 protein: CASRGTSGANNEQFF
D gene: TRBD2
clone size: .
V gene: TRBV7-6
J gene: TRBJ2-1

CDR3 DNA: TGTGCCGCCTGGGGTGAGTCTGAAGCTTTCTTT
CDR3 protein: CAAWGESEAFF
D gene: .
clone size: .
V gene: TRBV30
J gene: TRBJ1-1

CDR3 DNA: TGTGCCAGCAGATATAGCAGCGGGGCGGCCTACGAGCAGTACTTC
CDR3 protein: CASRYSSGAAYEQYF
D gene: TRBD2
clone size: once
V gene: TRBV27
J gene: TRBJ2-7

CDR3 DNA: TGTGCCAGCAGCTTGGGGACTAGCTGGAGCTCCTACAATGAGCAGTTCTTC
CDR3 protein: CASSLGTSWSSYNEQFF
D gene: TRBD2
clone size: .
V gene: TRBV5-5
J gene: TRBJ2-1

CDR3 DNA: TGTGCCAGCAGCGCGGGCCCGGGAATTGATGAGCAGTTCTTC
CDR3 protein: CASSAGPGIDEQFF
D gene: .
clone size: .
V gene: TRBV5-6
J gene: TRBJ2-1

CDR3 DNA: TGCAGCGGTCAGGGCCCGAACACCGGGGAGCTGTTTTTT
CDR3 protein: CSGQGPNTGELFF
D gene: .
clone size: .
V gene: TRBV29-1
J gene: TRBJ2-2

CDR3 DNA: TGTGCCAGCAGCTCGGGAGTCGAAGAGACCCAGTACTTC
CDR3 protein: CASSSGVEETQYF
D gene: .
clone size: .
V gene: TRBV5-6
J gene: TRBJ2-5

CDR3 DNA: TGCGCCAGCAGTCATTTAGGGGGGACCTACGAGCAGTACTTC
CDR3 protein: CASSHLGGTYEQYF
D gene: .
clone size: .
V gene: TRBV4-1
J gene: TRBJ2-7

CDR3 DNA: TGTGCCAGCAGTTTGACTTCCCATGAGCAGTTCTTC
CDR3 protein: CASSLTSHEQFF
D gene: .
clone size: .
V gene: TRBV27
J gene: TRBJ2-1

CDR3 DNA: TGTGCCAGTAGTACTGGGACTAGCGCTAGCACAGATACGCAGTATTTT
CDR3 protein: CASSTGTSASTDTQYF
D gene: TRBD2
clone size: once
V gene: TRBV19
J gene: TRBJ2-3

CDR3 DNA: TGTGCCAGCAGTTACGCGGGAACCGGGGAGCTGTTTTTT
CDR3 protein: CASSYAGTGELFF
D gene: .
clone size: .
V gene: TRBV6-5
J gene: TRBJ2-2

CDR3 DNA: TGCGCCAGCAGCCAAGAAAAACTAGCTCTCAACAATGAGCAGTTCTTC
CDR3 protein: CASSQEKLALNNEQFF
D gene: .
clone size: .
V gene: TRBV4-1
J gene: TRBJ2-1

CDR3 DNA: TGCGCCAGCAGCTTGATAGGTATTGGGCGAAACACTGAAGCTTTCTTT
CDR3 protein: CASSLIGIGRNTEAFF
D gene: .
clone size: .
V gene: TRBV5-1
J gene: TRBJ1-1

CDR3 DNA: TGTGCCAGCAGCGGCTTACCCTACGAGCAGTACTTC
CDR3 protein: CASSGLPYEQYF
D gene: .
clone size: .
V gene: TRBV7-8
J gene: TRBJ2-7

CDR3 DNA: TGTGCCAGCAGCCCATACTTAGTATCACCGGGAAGGTTATCGAATGGCTACACCTTC
CDR3 protein: CASSPYLVSPGRLSNGYTF
D gene: .
clone size: .
V gene: TRBV7-6
J gene: TRBJ1-2

CDR3 DNA: TGTGCCCCGGACGGAAACACTGAAGCTTTCTTT
CDR3 protein: CAPDGNTEAFF
D gene: .
clone size: .
V gene: TRBV6-1
J gene: TRBJ1-1

CDR3 DNA: TGTGCCAGCAGCGGGCTGGGGGGCGAGCAGTACTTC
CDR3 protein: CASSGLGGEQYF
D gene: .
clone size: .
V gene: TRBV5-4
J gene: TRBJ2-7

CDR3 DNA: TGTGCCAGCAGTTTATATTCCGGACAGGGAGGCTACACCTTC
CDR3 protein: CASSLYSGQGGYTF
D gene: TRBD1
clone size: .
V gene: TRBV27
J gene: TRBJ1-2

CDR3 DNA: TGTGCCAGCAGCTTATCAGCAGTTTCGGTCGAGCAGTACTTC
CDR3 protein: CASSLSAVSVEQYF
D gene: .
clone size: .
V gene: TRBV7-6
J gene: TRBJ2-7

CDR3 DNA: TGCGCCAGCAGCCAAGTGCGGCAGGGAGGCGAGCAGTACTTC
CDR3 protein: CASSQVRQGGEQYF
D gene: .
clone size: .
V gene: TRBV4-1
J gene: TRBJ2-7

CDR3 DNA: TGTGCCAGCTCACCTGGGCGGACTACTAGCACAGATACGCAGTATTTT
CDR3 protein: CASSPGRTTSTDTQYF
D gene: .
clone size: .
V gene: TRBV18
J gene: TRBJ2-3

CDR3 DNA: TGCGCCAGCAGCTTGGGGACAGGGGCGGACTCTGGGGCCAACGTCCTGACTTTC
CDR3 protein: CASSLGTGADSGANVLTF
D gene: TRBD1
clone size: .
V gene: TRBV5-1
J gene: TRBJ2-6

CDR3 DNA: TGTGCTTCGACGGGACAGGGAACAGATACGCAGTATTTT
CDR3 protein: CASTGQGTDTQYF
D gene: TRBD1
clone size: .
V gene: TRBV2
J gene: TRBJ2-3

CDR3 DNA: TGTGCCTGGAGTGTACCCTGGGACCGAAAATTTGGCCAGTACTTC
CDR3 protein: CAWSVPWDRKFGQYF
D gene: .
clone size: .
V gene: TRBV30
J gene: TRBJ2-5

CDR3 DNA: TGTGCCAGCAGCCCTCCTGGCAGGGCCAATGAGCAGTTCTTC
CDR3 protein: CASSPPGRANEQFF
D gene: .
clone size: .
V gene: TRBV11-2
J gene: TRBJ2-1

CDR3 DNA: TGTGCCAGCAGCCCGCCTCCCAGGGGGAAGTACAATGAGCAGTTCTTC
CDR3 protein: CASSPPPRGKYNEQFF
D gene: TRBD1
clone size: .
V gene: TRBV7-7
J gene: TRBJ2-1

CDR3 DNA: TGTGCCAGCAGCCCTACGGGCGGGAGGTCCCGGCTCAATGAGCAGTTCTTC
CDR3 protein: CASSPTGGRSRLNEQFF
D gene: TRBD2
clone size: .
V gene: TRBV5-6
J gene: TRBJ2-1

CDR3 DNA: TGCAGCGTTGAAGATCGGACAGGGTTGACTTACGAGCAGTACTTC
CDR3 protein: CSVEDRTGLTYEQYF
D gene: TRBD1
clone size: .
V gene: TRBV29-1
J gene: TRBJ2-7

CDR3 DNA: TGTGCCAGTAGTATAGACTGGTTAAGCAATCAGCCCCAGCATTTT
CDR3 protein: CASSIDWLSNQPQHF
D gene: .
clone size: once
V gene: TRBV19
J gene: TRBJ1-5

CDR3 DNA: TGTGCCAGCAGCGTTGGGACAGGGATGAACTATGGCTACACCTTC
CDR3 protein: CASSVGTGMNYGYTF
D gene: TRBD1
clone size: .
V gene: TRBV9
J gene: TRBJ1-2

CDR3 DNA: TGTGCCAGCAGCTTAGCTGGGAGCTCCTACAATGAGCAGTTCTTC
CDR3 protein: CASSLAGSSYNEQFF
D gene: .
clone size: .
V gene: TRBV7-2
J gene: TRBJ2-1